The sequence of this T cell receptor (beta chain) was determined in a study of blood T cell repertoires in COVID-19. Study background: Sites in the United States, Italy and Spain provided acute and convalescent COVID-19 samples. The analysed material was cDNA or gDNA that came from T cells, B-cell-depleted T cells, or PBMCs.

Per the study methods: Reference gene primer amplification gave nucleated cell count estimates. Clones were sequenced by immunoSEQ multiplex PCR, and TCRdb holds only the in-frame ones, with some missing. V, J and clone size are taken as reported in that table, and D and trimming were inferred from the DNA itself. The table lists around 85,000 clones, around 88% of them singletons, with approximately 5.9% in the top ten. Sequencing was done on a sample of peripheral blood. This clonotype was obtained from a man between 60 and 70 years old with acute or convalescent COVID-19.

CDR3 residues: CASIPGPYEQYF. Here the CDR3 DNA reads TGTGCCAGCATCCCTGGCCCCTACGAGCAGTACTTC. J is TRBJ2-7 and V is TRBV12-3 or TRBV12-4; D remains unclear. V was clipped by 7 bases and J by 2 bases, with 9 bases between them. The CDR3 is made up of 12 amino acids.